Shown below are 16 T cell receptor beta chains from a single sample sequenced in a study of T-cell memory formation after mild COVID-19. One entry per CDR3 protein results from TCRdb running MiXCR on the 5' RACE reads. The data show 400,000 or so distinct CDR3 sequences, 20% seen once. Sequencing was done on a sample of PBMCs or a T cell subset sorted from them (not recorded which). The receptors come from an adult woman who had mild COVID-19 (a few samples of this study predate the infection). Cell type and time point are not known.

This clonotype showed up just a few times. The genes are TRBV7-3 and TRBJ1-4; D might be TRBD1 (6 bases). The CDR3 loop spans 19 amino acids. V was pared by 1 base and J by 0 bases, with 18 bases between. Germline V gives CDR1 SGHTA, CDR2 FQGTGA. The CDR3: CASSLRSRTAHATNEKLFF. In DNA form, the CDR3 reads TGTGCCAGCAGCTTAAGGTCCCGGACAGCTCACGCAACTAATGAAAAACTGTTTTTT.

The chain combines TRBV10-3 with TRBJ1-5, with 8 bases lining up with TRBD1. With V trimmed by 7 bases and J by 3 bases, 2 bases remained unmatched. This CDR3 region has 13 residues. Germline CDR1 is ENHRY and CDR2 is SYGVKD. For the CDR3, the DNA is TGTGCCATCACAGGGGGCCCCAATCAGCCCCAGCATTTT. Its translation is CAITGGPNQPQHF.

CDR3 sequence (DNA): TGTGCCAGCAGCTCCGGACAGGGGATCCAGTACACCTTC. This sequence encodes CASSSGQGIQYTF. The V gene is TRBV7-9, the J gene TRBJ1-2; 9 bases map to TRBD1. The trim removed 4 bases at V and 11 bases at J, leaving 8 bases unmatched. The CDR3 consists of 13 residues. Per the germline V gene, CDR1 is SEHNR and CDR2 is FQNEAQ (reference sequence). Drawing the rest from reference TRBV7-9 and TRBJ1-2, the complete variable domain is DTGVSQNPRHKITKRGQNVTFRCDPISEHNRLYWYRQTLGQGPEFLTYFQNEAQLEKSRLLSDRFSAERPKGSFSTLEIQRTEQGDSAMYLCASSSGQGIQYTFGSGTRLTVV.

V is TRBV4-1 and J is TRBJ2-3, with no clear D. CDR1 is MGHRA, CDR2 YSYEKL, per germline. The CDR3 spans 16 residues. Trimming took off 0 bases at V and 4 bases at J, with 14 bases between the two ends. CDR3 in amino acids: CASSQEFPGGADTQYF. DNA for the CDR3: TGCGCCAGCAGCCAAGAGTTCCCGGGCGGCGCAGATACGCAGTATTTT.

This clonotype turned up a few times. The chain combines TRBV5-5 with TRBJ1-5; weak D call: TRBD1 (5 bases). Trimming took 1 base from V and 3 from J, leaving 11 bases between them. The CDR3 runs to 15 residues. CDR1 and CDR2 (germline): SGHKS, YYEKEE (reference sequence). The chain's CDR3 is CASSLSGSINQPQHF. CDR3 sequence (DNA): TGTGCCAGCAGCTTGTCAGGGTCCATCAATCAGCCCCAGCATTTT. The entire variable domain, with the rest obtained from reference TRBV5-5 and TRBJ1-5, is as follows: DAGVTQSPTHLIKTRGQQVTLRCSPISGHKSVSWYQQVLGQGPQFIFQYYEKEERGRGNFPDRFSARQFPNYSSELNVNALLLGDSALYLCASSLSGSINQPQHFGDGTRLSIL.

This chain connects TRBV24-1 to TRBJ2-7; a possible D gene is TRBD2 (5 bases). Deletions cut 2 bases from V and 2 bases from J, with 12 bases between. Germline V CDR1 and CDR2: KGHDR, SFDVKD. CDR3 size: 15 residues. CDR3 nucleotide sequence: TGTGCCACCAGTGATTCCTCTTCCGGGGCCTACGAGCAGTACTTC. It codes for CATSDSSSGAYEQYF.

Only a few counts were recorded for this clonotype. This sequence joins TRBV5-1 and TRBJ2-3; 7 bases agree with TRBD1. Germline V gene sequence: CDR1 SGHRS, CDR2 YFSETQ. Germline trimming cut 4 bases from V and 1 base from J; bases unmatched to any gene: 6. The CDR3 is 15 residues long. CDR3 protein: CASSPNDRGTDTQYF. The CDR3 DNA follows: TGCGCCAGCAGCCCTAACGACAGGGGCACAGATACGCAGTATTTT.

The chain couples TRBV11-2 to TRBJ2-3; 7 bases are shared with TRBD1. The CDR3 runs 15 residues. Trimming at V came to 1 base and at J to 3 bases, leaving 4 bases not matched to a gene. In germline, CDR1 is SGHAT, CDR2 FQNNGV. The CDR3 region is CASSLVGGQTDTQYF. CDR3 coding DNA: TGTGCCAGCAGCTTAGTAGGGGGCCAGACAGATACGCAGTATTTT.

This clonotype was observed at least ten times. CDR3 loop: CASSYDGPYEQYF. CDR3 bases: TGTGCCAGCAGTTACGATGGGCCCTACGAGCAGTACTTC. The rearrangement uses TRBV6-2 or TRBV6-3 and TRBJ2-7, with unresolved D. Trimming cost V 2 bases and J 2 bases, with 7 bases left between them. The V gene's germline CDR1 is MNHEY and CDR2 SVGEGT. The CDR3 covers 13 residues.

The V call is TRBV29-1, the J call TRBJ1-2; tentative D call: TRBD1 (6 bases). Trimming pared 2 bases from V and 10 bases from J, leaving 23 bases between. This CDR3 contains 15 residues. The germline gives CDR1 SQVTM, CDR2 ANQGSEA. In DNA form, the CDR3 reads TGCAGCGTTGAAACCGGCCCGGACAGCCTAGTGGACTACACCTTC. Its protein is CSVETGPDSLVDYTF.

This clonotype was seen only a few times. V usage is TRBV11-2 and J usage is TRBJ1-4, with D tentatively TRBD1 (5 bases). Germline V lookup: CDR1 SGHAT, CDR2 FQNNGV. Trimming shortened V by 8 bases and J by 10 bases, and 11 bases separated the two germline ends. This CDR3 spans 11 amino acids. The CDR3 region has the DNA TGTGCCAGCGGATTTGGGGGAAAACTGTTTTTT. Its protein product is CASGFGGKLFF.

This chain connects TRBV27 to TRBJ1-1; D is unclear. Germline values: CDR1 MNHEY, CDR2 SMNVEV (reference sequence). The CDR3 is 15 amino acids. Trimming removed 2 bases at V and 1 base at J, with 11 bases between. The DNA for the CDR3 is TGTGCCAGCAGTTTAAATATCGTCACGAACACTGAAGCTTTCTTT. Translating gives CASSLNIVTNTEAFF.

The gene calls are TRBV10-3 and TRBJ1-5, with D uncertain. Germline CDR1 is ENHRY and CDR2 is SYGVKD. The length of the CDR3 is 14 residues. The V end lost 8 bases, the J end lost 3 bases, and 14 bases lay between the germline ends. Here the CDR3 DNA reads TGTGCCATCGGGGAGGAAGGCCCCAATCAGCCCCAGCATTTT. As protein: CAIGEEGPNQPQHF.

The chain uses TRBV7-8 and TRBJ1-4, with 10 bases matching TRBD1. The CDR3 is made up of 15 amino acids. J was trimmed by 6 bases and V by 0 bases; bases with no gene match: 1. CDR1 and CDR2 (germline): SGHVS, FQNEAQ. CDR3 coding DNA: TGTGCCAGCAGCTTAGCGACAGGGGGCTATGAAAAACTGTTTTTT. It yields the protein CASSLATGGYEKLFF.

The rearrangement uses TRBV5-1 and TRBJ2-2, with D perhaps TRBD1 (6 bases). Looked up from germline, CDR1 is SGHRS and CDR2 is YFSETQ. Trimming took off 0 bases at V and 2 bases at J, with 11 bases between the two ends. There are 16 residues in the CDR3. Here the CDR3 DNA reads TGCGCCAGCAGCTTGGGGCGGACAGACAACACCGGGGAGCTGTTTTTT. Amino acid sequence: CASSLGRTDNTGELFF.

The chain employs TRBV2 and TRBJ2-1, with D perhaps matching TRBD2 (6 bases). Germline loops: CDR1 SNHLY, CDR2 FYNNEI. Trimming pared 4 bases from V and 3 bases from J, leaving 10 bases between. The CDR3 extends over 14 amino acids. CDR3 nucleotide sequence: TGTGCCAGCAGTGGGGGGGTTGGCTACAATGAGCAGTTCTTC. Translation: CASSGGVGYNEQFF.